What follows describes a single T cell receptor (beta chain). No antigen is known for it. Other DNA variants within this sample encode the same CDR3. This sample was taken from a study of shared clonotypes between healthy human individuals. Broader study findings: Sharing of clonotypes among donors was expected to vary with sequencing depth. The diversity represented, both genetic and in exposure history, was limited by few donors. In contrast to clonotypes shared by all four donors, non-shared clonotypes had lower generation probabilities.

The assay was run at deep level. The protocol was immunoSEQ multiplex PCR, while the TCRdb copy is restricted to in-frame clones and leaves out a portion. The sample has 2,500,000 or so clones; 93% are singletons. The V gene lost 4 bases and the J gene lost 0 bases, with 5 bases spanning the gap. Germline CDR1 SGDLS, CDR2 YYNGEE. There are 13 residues in the CDR3. Sample: naive CD4+ T cells from PBMCs. Subset meaning: CD45RA+ positively selected. The origin of this receptor is a man younger than 35 in good health. Some clones in this sample may be carry-over from other donors' samples. The chain couples TRBV9 to TRBJ1-3, with no clear D. The CDR3 reads CASSPLSGNTIYF. The CDR3 DNA is TGTGCCAGCAGCCCCCTCTCTGGAAACACCATATATTTT.